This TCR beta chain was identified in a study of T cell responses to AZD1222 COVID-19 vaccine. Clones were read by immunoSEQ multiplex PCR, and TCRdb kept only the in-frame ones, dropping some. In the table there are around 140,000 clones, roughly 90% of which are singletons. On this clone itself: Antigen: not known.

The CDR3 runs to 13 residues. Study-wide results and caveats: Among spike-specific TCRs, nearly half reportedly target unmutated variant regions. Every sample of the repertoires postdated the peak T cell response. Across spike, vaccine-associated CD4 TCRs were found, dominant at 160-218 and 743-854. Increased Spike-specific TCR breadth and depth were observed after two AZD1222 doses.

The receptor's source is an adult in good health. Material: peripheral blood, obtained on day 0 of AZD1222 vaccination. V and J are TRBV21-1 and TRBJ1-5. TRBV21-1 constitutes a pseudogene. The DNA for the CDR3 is TGTGCCAGCAGCAGGAACAGCAATCAGCCCCAGCATTTT. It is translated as CASSRNSNQPQHF.